A selection of T cell receptor beta chains follows, all from one sample in a study of blood T cell repertoires in COVID-19. Measured with immunoSEQ multiplex PCR; TCRdb has only the in-frame clones, and not every one. The sample includes approximately 210,000 clones, around four fifths of them seen just once. Input material: peripheral blood. Receptor source: a woman aged 45 to 65 with active or convalescent COVID-19. CDR3s include the opening cysteine and the closing phenylalanine or tryptophan. Each record gives: J gene, clone size, V gene, D gene, CDR3 DNA, CDR3 protein. The D gene is left open where the match is weak. Clone size appears in some rows only: once, few, many, or a class for an expanded clone.

>TRBJ2-5|NA|TRBV5-6|TRBD1
TGTGCCAGCAGCCCGGAGGTGACAGGGGGAAAGACCCAGTACTTC
CASSPEVTGGKTQYF
>TRBJ1-3|NA|TRBV28|TRBD1
TGTGCCAGCAGTAATAACAGGGGGCGAACCTCTGGAAACACCATATATTTT
CASSNNRGRTSGNTIYF
>TRBJ1-5|NA|TRBV6-1|NA
TGTGCCAGCAGTGAAAATCGGGGTTACAATCAGCCCCAGCATTTT
CASSENRGYNQPQHF
>TRBJ1-4|NA|TRBV10-3|NA
TGTGCCATCAGTGACCGGAGGGATGAAAAACTGTTTTTT
CAISDRRDEKLFF
>TRBJ1-5|NA|TRBV7-2|TRBD1
TGTGCCAGCAGCAGGACAGGTGGGGAGCCCCAGCATTTT
CASSRTGGEPQHF
>TRBJ2-3|NA|TRBV28|NA
TGTGCCAGCAGTTCGCAGGGGGGTATAGGGCAGTATTTT
CASSSQGGIGQYF
>TRBJ1-1|once|TRBV3-1/TRBV3-2|TRBD1
TGTGCCAGCAGCCGCCAGGACAGGGGAACTGAAGCTTTCTTT
CASSRQDRGTEAFF
>TRBJ1-2|once|TRBV7-9|TRBD1
TGTGCCAGCAGCCGAGAGACAGGGTATACGGGCTACACCTTC
CASSRETGYTGYTF
>TRBJ2-1|NA|TRBV2|NA
TGTGCCAGCAATCTCCGGACAATTTACAATGAGCAGTTCTTC
CASNLRTIYNEQFF
>TRBJ1-2|few|TRBV2|NA
TGTGCCAGCAGACAGGAAGCTAACTATGGCTACACCTTC
CASRQEANYGYTF
>TRBJ1-2|NA|TRBV5-1|NA
TGCGCCAGCAGCTTGGGTCAGGGGAGCTACACCTTC
CASSLGQGSYTF
>TRBJ1-6|NA|TRBV5-1|TRBD1
TGCGCCAGCAGCCGATCCGGGACAGGGGACAAACTAAGCGGGTCACCCCTCCACTTT
CASSRSGTGDKLSGSPLHF
>TRBJ2-5|NA|TRBV19|NA
TGTGCCAGTAGTACCACTAGGATAGAGACCCAGTACTTC
CASSTTRIETQYF
>TRBJ2-5|few|TRBV5-5|NA
TGTGCCAGCAGCTTGTATGTGCGTGAGACCCAGTACTTC
CASSLYVRETQYF
>TRBJ1-1|NA|TRBV5-1|NA
TGCGCCAGCAGCTCCAGTGGTGGTTTGAACACTGAAGCTTTCTTT
CASSSSGGLNTEAFF
>TRBJ1-4|NA|TRBV11-2|TRBD1
TGTGCCAGCAGCTCGGGACAGGCGCCCGGTCATGAAAAACTGTTTTTT
CASSSGQAPGHEKLFF
>TRBJ2-5|NA|TRBV5-1|TRBD2
TGCGCCAGCAGCACGGGACTAGCGGGTCGGCAAGAGACCCAGTACTTC
CASSTGLAGRQETQYF
>TRBJ1-1|NA|TRBV28|NA
TGTGCCAGCGCCCCCGGTCCCATGAACACTGAAGCTTTCTTT
CASAPGPMNTEAFF
>TRBJ1-6|NA|TRBV27|NA
TGTGCCAGCAGATCGGGGTTGGGAATAGGATGGACCGATTCACCCCTCCACTTT
CASRSGLGIGWTDSPLHF
>TRBJ2-1|NA|TRBV18|NA
TGTGCCAGCTCACACTCGCAGGGGTACAATGAGCAGTTCTTC
CASSHSQGYNEQFF
>TRBJ1-2|few|TRBV6-5|NA
TGTGCCAGCTCTCGCCGACAGCCCAGGGACTATGGCTACACCTTC
CASSRRQPRDYGYTF
>TRBJ1-4|NA|TRBV28|NA
TGTGCCACCTCCCTCCAGGGTGGCGGAGCTAATGAAAAACTGTTTTTT
CATSLQGGGANEKLFF
>TRBJ2-2|NA|TRBV9|NA
TGTGCCAGCAGCCCAGCAGGGGAGGGCGGGGAGCTGTTTTTT
CASSPAGEGGELFF
>TRBJ1-1|NA|TRBV19|TRBD1
TGTGCCAGTAGTATTGTTGCAGGGGGCACGTTGACTGAAGCTTTCTTT
CASSIVAGGTLTEAFF
>TRBJ1-4|NA|TRBV3-1/TRBV3-2|NA
TGTGCCAGCAGCCAGAGGGGACACGAAAAACTGTTTTTT
CASSQRGHEKLFF
>TRBJ1-5|once|TRBV5-5|TRBD1
TGTGCCAGCAGCTGGGGGACAGGGAGGGAACAGCCCCAGCATTTT
CASSWGTGREQPQHF
>TRBJ1-4|NA|TRBV15|NA
TGTGCCACCAGCAGAGAGAGAGCGTCTAATGAAAAACTGTTTTTT
CATSRERASNEKLFF
>TRBJ1-1|NA|TRBV28|TRBD1
TGTGCCAGCAGTGACAGGGGAATGAACACTGAAGCTTTCTTT
CASSDRGMNTEAFF
>TRBJ1-6|NA|TRBV11-2|TRBD1
TGTGCCAGCAGCTTTATGGACAGGGGAAACTCACCCCTCCACTTT
CASSFMDRGNSPLHF
>TRBJ2-3|NA|TRBV4-1|NA
TGCGCCAGCAGCCAATGGCACCAGGGGCGGGATACGCAGTATTTT
CASSQWHQGRDTQYF
>TRBJ2-1|NA|TRBV5-5|NA
TGTGCCAGCAGCTTGGTTAGCCATGAGCAGTTCTTC
CASSLVSHEQFF
>TRBJ1-2|NA|TRBV12-3/TRBV12-4|TRBD1
TGTGCCAGCAGGGGGACAGGGGAGGGTGGCTACACCTTC
CASRGTGEGGYTF
>TRBJ2-3|NA|TRBV4-1|TRBD2
TGCGCCAGCAGCCAATTAGCGGGGGAAATCATAGTAGCAGATACGCAGTATTTT
CASSQLAGEIIVADTQYF
>TRBJ1-2|NA|TRBV18|NA
TGTGCCAGCTCACCAATAGACTATGGCTACACCTTC
CASSPIDYGYTF
>TRBJ1-1|NA|TRBV10-1|NA
TGCGCCAGCAGTGAGTCGTCCCCGGGGGGCAGGGTGGCTTTCTTT
CASSESSPGGRVAFF
>TRBJ1-1|NA|TRBV21-1|NA
TGTGCCAGCAGCGGCCGGGACAGGGGGAACACTGAAGCTTTCTTT
CASSGRDRGNTEAFF
>TRBJ2-2|few|TRBV4-1|NA
TGCGCCAGCAGCCAAGGTTTATTTAGGGGAAGCACCGGGGAGCTGTTTTTT
CASSQGLFRGSTGELFF
>TRBJ1-1|NA|TRBV2|NA
TGTGCCAGCAGTATCTCCCAGGGGTTTGCTGAAGCTTTCTTT
CASSISQGFAEAFF
>TRBJ2-3|NA|TRBV9|TRBD2
TGTGCCAGCAGCGTAAGCGGGAGCCCCACAGATACGCAGTATTTT
CASSVSGSPTDTQYF
>TRBJ1-1|NA|TRBV10-3|TRBD1
TGTGCCAGCGGGGACAGGGCGAACACTGAAGCTTTCTTT
CASGDRANTEAFF
>TRBJ2-3|NA|TRBV15|TRBD2
TGTGCCACCAGCAGAGGAGGGACTAGCGGGAGAAAAACAGATACGCAGTATTTT
CATSRGGTSGRKTDTQYF
>TRBJ1-2|NA|TRBV24-1|NA
TGTGCCACCTCAGCAGCAGGCTTCTATGGCTACACCTTC
CATSAAGFYGYTF
>TRBJ2-5|NA|TRBV11-2|NA
TGTGCCAGCAGCTTAGTCCCCGGGGAGACCCAGTACTTC
CASSLVPGETQYF
>TRBJ2-3|NA|TRBV21-1|NA
TGTGCCAGCCATACAGATACGCAGTATTTT
CASHTDTQYF
>TRBJ2-7|NA|TRBV5-5|TRBD2
TGTGCCAGCACCCGGGGGGGGAGCTCCTACGAGCAGTACTTC
CASTRGGSSYEQYF
>TRBJ2-3|NA|TRBV9|TRBD1
TGTGCCAGCAGCGTAGGGGAAGACAGGGTGTTCGCAGATACGCAGTATTTT
CASSVGEDRVFADTQYF
>TRBJ1-6|once|TRBV4-2|NA
TGTGCCAGCAGCCAAGTGGCAGGGGAGAATTCACCCCTCCACTTT
CASSQVAGENSPLHF
>TRBJ1-2|NA|TRBV5-6|TRBD1
TGTGCCAGCAGCTTGCGGACAGGGGGTAACTATGGCTACACCTTC
CASSLRTGGNYGYTF
>TRBJ1-5|NA|TRBV28|NA
TGTGCCACCGTCAGTCTAGAGCAGCCCCAGCATTTT
CATVSLEQPQHF